This T cell receptor beta chain was retrieved from a study of blood T cell repertoires in COVID-19. Profiled with immunoSEQ multiplex PCR; TCRdb holds only in-frame clones, not every one. Among more than 150,000 clones listed, 94% were seen once. Germline CDR1 SGHDN, CDR2 FVKESK. The CDR3 loop spans 17 amino acids. V trimming: 2 bases; J trimming: 5 bases; junction bases outside the gene matches: 10. The material sequenced was peripheral blood. The V and J genes are TRBV14 and TRBJ2-7; TRBD2 matches at 12 bases. The source is a man aged 30 to 39 with COVID-19, enrolled during active disease. CDR3 sequence: CASSQLLAGGIRDEQYF. The CDR3 DNA is TGTGCCAGCAGCCAACTTCTAGCGGGGGGGATCCGTGACGAGCAGTACTTC. Together with reference TRBV14 and TRBJ2-7, the CDR3 gives the full variable domain: EAGVTQFPSHSVIEKGQTVTLRCDPISGHDNLYWYRRVMGKEIKFLLHFVKESKQDESGMPNNRFLAERTGGTYSTLKVQPAELEDSGVYFCASSQLLAGGIRDEQYFGPGTRLTVT.